This TCR beta chain emerged from a study of blood T cell repertoires in COVID-19. Looking at the study overall: The origin of the acute and convalescent COVID-19 samples was the United States, Italy and Spain. T cells, B-cell-depleted T cells, or PBMCs supplied cDNA or gDNA.

Per germline, CDR1 SGHDT and CDR2 YYEEEE. The CDR3 spans 14 residues. V lost 4 bases to trimming and J lost 3 bases; unmatched junction nucleotides: 7. Seattle participants joined during active infection and were tracked over time. In the source study's methods: Amplification from reference gene primers served as the basis for estimated nucleated cell counts. Libraries were prepared by immunoSEQ multiplex PCR; TCRdb keeps only in-frame clonotypes and omits some of them. Clonal size and the V and J genes are those of that table, whereas D and trimming came from the DNA. The repertoire holds 85,000 to 120,000 clones, roughly 90% seen once, with 4% to 5.5% in the top ten.

This clonotype originated in a woman aged 50 to 60 with COVID-19, enrolled during active disease. V and J are TRBV5-6 and TRBJ2-7; TRBD1 matches 7 bases. The sample consisted of peripheral blood. The CDR3 loop reads CASSPRAGGYEQYF. CDR3 nucleotides: TGTGCCAGCAGCCCTCGTGCAGGGGGCTACGAGCAGTACTTC.